These 14 T cell receptor beta chains were sequenced from one sample in a study of technical replicates of blood from a few donors. Generated by immunoSEQ multiplex PCR, the TCRdb table keeps only in-frame clones and is missing some. The top ten hold under 0.4% of the sample, which has 60,000 to 95,000 clones, roughly 89% seen once. Specimen: T cells isolated from PBMCs. These receptors were taken from a human donor in good health. Some clones in this sample may be carry-over from other donors' samples.

The chain couples TRBV18 to TRBJ1-2; TRBD1 aligns across 9 bases. J was trimmed by 3 bases and V by 5 bases; bases with no gene match: 19. From germline, CDR1 is KGHSH and CDR2 LQKENI. This CDR3 has 19 residues. The CDR3 DNA reads as TGTGCCAGCTCAAACCACCGGGACAGGGAGGCCCTATTGTACTATGGCTACACCTTC. Translation: CASSNHRDREALLYYGYTF.

The chain links TRBV6-1 to TRBJ1-1, with 9 bases aligning to TRBD1. This CDR3 has 14 amino acids. From germline, CDR1 is MNHNS and CDR2 SASEGT. Germline trimming cut 11 bases from V and 0 bases from J; bases unmatched to any gene: 7. CDR3 bases: TGTGCCTCCAGGCGGACAGGGGTGAACACTGAAGCTTTCTTT. Amino acid sequence: CASRRTGVNTEAFF.

The chain joins TRBV2 to TRBJ1-1; no definite D call. V was clipped by 8 bases and J by 6 bases, with 13 bases between them. The CDR3 runs 12 residues. Germline V CDR1 and CDR2: SNHLY, FYNNEI. The CDR3 loop reads CASLLGQSEAFF. The CDR3 nucleotides read TGTGCCAGCCTACTGGGCCAGTCTGAAGCTTTCTTT.

The J gene is TRBJ2-7, the V gene TRBV6-6; D is unclear. The CDR3 totals 13 residues. CDR1 and CDR2 from the germline V gene are MNHNY and SVGAGI (reference sequence). The ends were cut back, 0 bases at V and 5 bases at J, with 8 bases in the middle. CDR3 DNA sequence: TGTGCCAGCAGTTACTCGGAGTTCGACGAGCAGTACTTC. It specifies CASSYSEFDEQYF.

The chain is built from TRBV6-6 and TRBJ2-3; D is possibly TRBD2 (5 bases). There are 14 residues in the CDR3. Germline lookup yields CDR1 MNHNY and CDR2 SVGAGI (reference sequence). V was pared by 9 bases and J by 2 bases, with 15 bases between. The CDR3 DNA sequence: TGTGCCAGTGGAAGGGCGGGTACCACAGATACGCAGTATTTT. Translation gives CASGRAGTTDTQYF.

The chain links TRBV19 to TRBJ2-1, with D uncertain. The CDR3 loop spans 11 amino acids. The germline V gene has CDR1 LNHDA and CDR2 SQIVND (reference sequence). The V end was cut by 5 bases, the J end by 4 bases, with 3 bases between. The CDR3 nucleotides read TGTGCCAGTAGTTCGTACAATGAGCAGTTCTTC. Its protein is CASSSYNEQFF.

The CDR3: CASSESAAIDTGELFF. In DNA form, the CDR3 reads TGCGCCAGCAGTGAGTCGGCGGCAATTGACACCGGGGAGCTGTTTTTT. V is TRBV10-2 and J is TRBJ2-2; the D is unclear. CDR3 length: 16 amino acids. Germline-derived CDR1 and CDR2 are WSHSY and SAAADI. Between the trimmed V and J ends, which lost 0 bases and 3 bases, there was a span of 11 bases.

A single count supports this clone. The rearrangement links TRBV2 to TRBJ2-7; possibly TRBD2 for D (5 bases). V was clipped by 4 bases and J by 4 bases, with 20 bases between them. CDR3 size: 16 residues. CDR1 is SNHLY and CDR2 is FYNNEI in the germline V gene. Written as DNA, the CDR3 is TGTGCCAGCAGTGGTGGTCTTGCGGACTGGGGATACGAGCAGTACTTC. It encodes CASSGGLADWGYEQYF.

The chain recombines TRBV2 with TRBJ1-1, with D maybe TRBD1 (5 bases). Germline CDR1 is SNHLY and CDR2 is FYNNEI. This CDR3 comprises 15 residues. V lost 0 bases, J lost 0 bases, and 8 bases lay in between. The DNA for the CDR3 is TGTGCCAGCAGTGAAGCTACAGGACTGAACACTGAAGCTTTCTTT. Translated: CASSEATGLNTEAFF.

This clone has just a few counts. The genes are TRBV7-9 and TRBJ1-2; D is unresolved. CDR3 length: 15 residues. Trimming cost V 5 bases and J 4 bases, with 17 bases left between them. From germline, CDR1 is SEHNR and CDR2 FQNEAQ (reference sequence). The CDR3 is CASSPPGLSSYGYTF. CDR3 DNA: TGTGCCAGCAGCCCCCCGGGTTTGAGCAGCTATGGCTACACCTTC.

J is TRBJ1-2 and V is TRBV28; 7 bases align to TRBD1. This CDR3 has 18 amino acids. Germline V CDR1 and CDR2: MDHEN, SYDVKM. J was trimmed by 0 bases and V by 6 bases; bases with no gene match: 16. The DNA for the CDR3 is TGTGCCAGCAGGGGATTAGGACAGGCGACCCAGACTAACTATGGCTACACCTTC. Translating gives CASRGLGQATQTNYGYTF.

This clone was detected a few times. CDR3 sequence (DNA): TGTGCCAGCAGTGACCTCTCAGGTGCCAATGAGCAGTTCTTC. Residues: CASSDLSGANEQFF. The chain has TRBV25-1 and TRBJ2-1; no reliable D call. This CDR3 region has 14 residues. CDR1 and CDR2 from the germline V gene are MGHDK and SYGVNS. Trimming left V 3 bases short and J 6 bases short, with 12 bases between.

The chain uses TRBV14 and TRBJ1-2, with D possibly matching TRBD1 (6 bases). Germline assignment: CDR1 SGHDN and CDR2 FVKESK. The ends were cut back, 0 bases at V and 3 bases at J, with 11 bases in the middle. The length of the CDR3 is 15 residues. The CDR3 sequence: CASSQEAPGDYGYTF. The CDR3 DNA follows: TGTGCCAGCAGCCAAGAGGCGCCAGGGGACTATGGCTACACCTTC.

The V gene is TRBV5-1, the J gene TRBJ1-5, with 8 bases matching TRBD1. J was trimmed by 3 bases and V by 2 bases; bases with no gene match: 4. The germline gives CDR1 SGHRS, CDR2 YFSETQ. The CDR3 loop spans 15 amino acids. DNA for the CDR3: TGCGCCAGCAGCTTCTCGGGACAGGCCAATCAGCCCCAGCATTTT. Its protein is CASSFSGQANQPQHF.